The source of this TCR beta chain is a study of blood T cell repertoires in COVID-19. Whole-study context: Collection of acute and convalescent COVID-19 samples took place in the United States, Italy and Spain. T cells, B-cell-depleted T cells, or PBMCs provided the cDNA or gDNA that served as material.

Original handling: It was from reference gene primer amplification that nucleated cell counts were estimated. Sequencing was performed with immunoSEQ multiplex PCR; in TCRdb, only in-frame clones are kept and a portion is missing. V, J and clone size are those of that table, while D and trimming were read from the DNA. Seen here are hundreds of thousands of clones, 85% observed once, and the top ten hold approximately 3.7%. In this sample, this clone turned up a few times. Additional DNA sequences in this sample encode the identical CDR3. In germline, CDR1 is KGHSH, CDR2 LQKENI. The CDR3 totals 15 residues. V dropped 1 base and J dropped 1 base, with 8 bases sitting between them.

This receptor was taken from a young woman with acute or convalescent COVID-19. Source material: peripheral blood. V is TRBV18 and J is TRBJ1-5, with a weak D call TRBD1 (5 bases). The CDR3 spells CASSPLQGSNQPQHF. Written as DNA, the CDR3 is TGTGCCAGCTCACCACTTCAGGGAAGCAATCAGCCCCAGCATTTT.